The 21 T cell receptor beta chains below were found in one sample sequenced in a study of blood T cell repertoires in COVID-19. Sequencing was performed with immunoSEQ multiplex PCR; in TCRdb, only in-frame clones are kept and a portion is missing. The sample yields 350,000 to 450,000 clones, 85% seen once. The sequenced material came from peripheral blood. These receptors all stem from a young woman with acute or convalescent COVID-19.

This rearrangement joins TRBV9 to TRBJ2-5; TRBD1 is a possible D gene (6 bases). CDR1 and CDR2 (germline): SGDLS, YYNGEE. V gave up 2 bases and J gave up 2 bases, with 13 bases separating them. The CDR3 runs to 15 residues. The CDR3 region is CASSVGQLRQETQYF. The DNA for the CDR3 is TGTGCCAGCAGCGTGGGACAACTTCGACAAGAGACCCAGTACTTC.

This chain connects TRBV5-3 to TRBJ1-1; D remains unclear. TRBV5-3 is assigned to the ORF class and has an uncertain function. The CDR3 has 14 residues. Trimming removed 0 bases at V and 1 base at J, with 7 bases between. CDR3 residues: CARSLVGQNTEAFF. CDR3 bases: TGTGCCAGAAGCTTGGTTGGGCAGAACACTGAAGCTTTCTTT.

The genes are TRBV27 and TRBJ1-2; D may be TRBD1 (5 bases). Per the germline V gene, CDR1 is MNHEY and CDR2 is SMNVEV (reference sequence). Deletions cut 6 bases from V and 5 bases from J, with 13 bases between. The CDR3 is 13 amino acids. CDR3 sequence: CASRFDDRYGYTF. For the CDR3, the DNA is TGTGCCAGCAGATTCGATGACAGATATGGCTACACCTTC.

The chain joins TRBV7-3 to TRBJ2-5; 8 bases map to TRBD2. V shed 5 bases and J 1 base; nucleotides not matched to a gene: 6. CDR3 length: 15 amino acids. The V gene's germline CDR1 is SGHTA and CDR2 FQGTGA. CDR3 loop: CASSLGTSGQETQYF. The CDR3 nucleotides read TGTGCCAGCAGCCTCGGAACTAGCGGCCAAGAGACCCAGTACTTC.

This chain uses TRBV28 with TRBJ2-3; TRBD1 agrees at 9 bases. The J segment lost 4 bases and the V segment lost 5 bases, leaving 13 bases of the junction unmatched. The CDR3 extends over 17 amino acids. Germline V CDR1 and CDR2: MDHEN, SYDVKM. CDR3 sequence: CASSPRSGTGPADTQYF. The CDR3 DNA follows: TGTGCCAGCAGTCCACGCTCCGGGACAGGGCCCGCAGATACGCAGTATTTT.

The J gene is TRBJ1-4, the V gene TRBV15; D is possibly TRBD1 (5 bases). The CDR3 runs to 14 residues. From germline, CDR1 is LNHNV and CDR2 YYDKDF (reference sequence). The germline V and J ends were trimmed by 4 bases and 7 bases, with 13 bases remaining between them. The CDR3 nucleotides are TGTGCCACCAGCAAGCCGGCAGGGTCTGAAAAACTGTTTTTT. It codes for CATSKPAGSEKLFF. Drawing the rest from reference TRBV15 and TRBJ1-4, the complete variable domain is DAMVIQNPRYQVTQFGKPVTLSCSQTLNHNVMYWYQQKSSQAPKLLFHYYDKDFNNEADTPDNFQSRRPNTSFCFLDIRSPGLGDTAMYLCATSKPAGSEKLFFGSGTQLSVL.

The V gene is TRBV6-5, the J gene TRBJ1-2, with a tentative D call TRBD1 (5 bases). The CDR3 consists of 14 residues. Trimming removed 5 bases from V and 8 bases from J, with 18 bases in between. In germline, CDR1 is MNHEY, CDR2 SVGAGI. The CDR3 reads CASSPSGSRSGYTF. For the CDR3, the DNA is TGTGCCAGCAGTCCATCAGGGTCTCGTAGCGGCTACACCTTC.

This clone was seen more than once but under ten times. The chain carries TRBV19 and TRBJ1-5; D remains unclear. Germline V gene lookup returns CDR1 LNHDA and CDR2 SQIVND (reference sequence). V shed 5 bases and J shed 5 bases, with 10 bases lying between them. This CDR3 has 13 amino acids. The CDR3, as DNA: TGTGCCAGTAGTCCCTTCTTCGATCAGCCCCAGCATTTT. The encoded protein is CASSPFFDQPQHF.

This clone was found once. V is TRBV28 and J is TRBJ1-6; D might be TRBD1 (6 bases). V lost 5 bases and J lost 9, with 20 bases in between. This CDR3 comprises 16 residues. Per germline, CDR1 MDHEN and CDR2 SYDVKM. Here the CDR3 reads CASSPPEGVRASPLHF. CDR3 in DNA: TGTGCCAGCAGTCCGCCCGAGGGGGTCAGGGCTTCACCCCTCCACTTT.

This clone appeared once. The chain couples TRBV2 to TRBJ2-5, with D possibly being TRBD1 (6 bases). The V end lost 1 base, the J end lost 2 bases, and 8 bases lay between the germline ends. Per the germline V gene, CDR1 is SNHLY and CDR2 is FYNNEI. The CDR3 totals 14 residues. The CDR3 region is CASSEGGQQETQYF. CDR3 DNA sequence: TGTGCCAGCAGTGAAGGGGGGCAGCAAGAGACCCAGTACTTC.

The chain uses TRBV5-1 and TRBJ2-7; D gene ambiguous. CDR1 is SGHRS, CDR2 YFSETQ, per germline. With 0 bases removed from V and 2 bases from J, the gap between germline ends came to 6 bases. The CDR3 consists of 13 residues. The CDR3 here is CASSLVGPYEQYF. The CDR3 nucleotides read TGCGCCAGCAGCTTGGTGGGCCCCTACGAGCAGTACTTC.

The sample holds a few counts of this clone. J is TRBJ2-7 and V is TRBV6-5; no firm D call. The CDR3 spans 14 residues. From germline, CDR1 is MNHEY and CDR2 SVGAGI. Trimming stripped 7 bases from V and 5 bases from J, with 18 bases between. The CDR3 region is CASKSARSWDEQYF. CDR3 bases: TGTGCCAGCAAGTCTGCGAGGTCCTGGGACGAGCAGTACTTC.

Only one count was recorded for this clone. J is TRBJ2-1 and V is TRBV7-9; tentative D call: TRBD1 (6 bases). There are 17 residues in the CDR3. V was pared by 4 bases and J by 4 bases, with 20 bases between. Germline-derived CDR1 and CDR2 are SEHNR and FQNEAQ (reference sequence). The DNA of the CDR3 is TGTGCCAGCAGCTCCACCCTCGACAGGATTGATTACAATGAGCAGTTCTTC. Its translation: CASSSTLDRIDYNEQFF.

The chain uses TRBV7-9 and TRBJ1-2; D gene uncertain. This CDR3 spans 14 amino acids. Germline loops: CDR1 SEHNR, CDR2 FQNEAQ (reference sequence). The V end lost 5 bases, the J end lost 2 bases, and 12 bases lay between the germline ends. The CDR3 is CASSSPGLNYGYTF. The CDR3 DNA follows: TGTGCCAGCAGCAGTCCGGGGTTGAACTATGGCTACACCTTC.

The chain is built from TRBV7-3 and TRBJ2-7, with TRBD1 as a possible D gene (6 bases). CDR3 length equals 14 residues. Germline CDR1 SGHTA, CDR2 FQGTGA. V was cut by 3 bases and J by 2 bases, with 11 bases left in between. CDR3 region: CASSFAAGAYEQYF. The CDR3 nucleotides read TGTGCCAGCAGCTTTGCGGCAGGGGCCTACGAGCAGTACTTC.

This chain joins TRBV7-6 and TRBJ1-2; possibly TRBD1 for D (6 bases). CDR1 is SGHVS and CDR2 is FNYEAQ in the germline V gene. The CDR3 is 16 amino acids. The V end was cut by 5 bases, the J end by 5 bases, with 21 bases between. CDR3 region: CASSARRDTPGYGYTF. CDR3 sequence (DNA): TGTGCCAGCAGCGCCCGCAGGGACACTCCCGGGTATGGCTACACCTTC.

The chain employs TRBV5-6 and TRBJ2-1; 12 bases are a match to TRBD2. Trimming at V came to 5 bases and at J to 7 bases, leaving 7 bases not matched to a gene. The germline V gene has CDR1 SGHDT and CDR2 YYEEEE. There are 15 residues in the CDR3. This CDR3 is CASSSSGGAGNEQFF. CDR3 coding DNA: TGTGCCAGCAGTTCTAGCGGGGGGGCCGGTAATGAGCAGTTCTTC.

CDR3 loop: CASRGRLVAEAFF. CDR3 sequence (DNA): TGTGCCAGCAGGGGGAGACTAGTCGCTGAAGCTTTCTTT. The chain links TRBV12-3 or TRBV12-4 to TRBJ1-1; D uncertain. The ends were cut back, 6 bases at V and 6 bases at J, with 14 bases in the middle. The CDR3 sequence is 13 residues long.

The genes are TRBV9 and TRBJ1-2, with 7 bases that match TRBD1. Trimming removed 3 bases from V and 4 bases from J; junction bases left unmatched: 6. Germline CDR1 reads SGDLS; CDR2 reads YYNGEE. This CDR3 spans 14 amino acids. The CDR3 bases are TGTGCCAGCAGCGCTTCCGGGACAGCCTATGGCTACACCTTC. It encodes CASSASGTAYGYTF.

J is TRBJ1-4 and V is TRBV27, with 7 bases identical to TRBD1. In germline, CDR1 is MNHEY, CDR2 SMNVEV (reference sequence). V shed 6 bases and J 3 bases; nucleotides not matched to a gene: 1. The CDR3 has 13 residues. Written as DNA, the CDR3 is TGTGCCAGCAGGGGACAGTCTAATGAAAAACTGTTTTTT. Its translation is CASRGQSNEKLFF.

This clone occurred a few times. This sequence joins TRBV5-6 and TRBJ1-5; TRBD1 is a possible D gene (6 bases). Trimming took 1 base from V and 6 from J, leaving 8 bases between them. The germline V gene encodes CDR1 SGHDT and CDR2 YYEEEE. CDR3 length: 13 residues. CDR3 DNA sequence: TGTGCCAGCAGCTTGACAGGGTTTCAGCCCCAGCATTTT. Translation gives CASSLTGFQPQHF.